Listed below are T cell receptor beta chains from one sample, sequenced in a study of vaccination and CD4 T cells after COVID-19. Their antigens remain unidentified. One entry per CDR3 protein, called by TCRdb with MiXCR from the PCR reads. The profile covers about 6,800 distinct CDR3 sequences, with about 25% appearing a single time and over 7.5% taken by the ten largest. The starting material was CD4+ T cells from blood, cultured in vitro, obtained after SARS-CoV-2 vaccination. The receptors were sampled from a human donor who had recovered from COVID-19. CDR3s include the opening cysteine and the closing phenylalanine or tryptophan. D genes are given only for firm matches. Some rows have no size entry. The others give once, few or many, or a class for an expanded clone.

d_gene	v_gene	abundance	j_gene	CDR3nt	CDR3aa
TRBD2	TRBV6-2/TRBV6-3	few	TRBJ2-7	TGTGCCAGCATTGGGACTAGCGGTACCTACGAGCAGTACTTC	CASIGTSGTYEQYF
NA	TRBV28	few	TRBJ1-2	TGTGCCAGCAGTTTATTAGCAGGCCGGGCAGCTAACTATGGCTACACCTTC	CASSLLAGRAANYGYTF
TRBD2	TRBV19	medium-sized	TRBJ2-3	TGTGCCACCATGGGACTAGCAGTAGCCAGTACGCAGTATTTT	CATMGLAVASTQYF
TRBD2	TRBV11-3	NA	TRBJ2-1	TGTGCCAGCAGCCCGGAATGGGGACTAGCTGGCAATGAGCAGTTCTTC	CASSPEWGLAGNEQFF
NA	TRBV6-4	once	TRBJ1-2	TGTGCCAGCAGTGACTCGGCACAGGGAAACTATGGCTACACCTTC	CASSDSAQGNYGYTF
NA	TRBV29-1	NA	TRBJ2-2	TGCAGCGGTAGATATAGCGCCGGGGAGCTGTTTTTT	CSGRYSAGELFF
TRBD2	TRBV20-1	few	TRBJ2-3	TGCAGTGCTAGGCTAGCGGGAAGGGATGCAGATACGCAGTATTTT	CSARLAGRDADTQYF
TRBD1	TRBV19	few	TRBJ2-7	TGTGCCAACCCGGGACAGGGGGAGGGCGAGCAGTACTTC	CANPGQGEGEQYF
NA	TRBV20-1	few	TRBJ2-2	TGCAGTGCCCAAAGAGGCGCGGGGAGGAACACCGGGGAGCTGTTTTTT	CSAQRGAGRNTGELFF
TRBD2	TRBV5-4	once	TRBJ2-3	TGTGCCAGCAGCGCGGGACTAGCGGGGCCTAGCACAGATACGCAGTATTTT	CASSAGLAGPSTDTQYF
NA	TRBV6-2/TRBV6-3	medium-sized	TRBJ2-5	TGTGCCAGCAGTTACTCGGGGGGGCGCGAGACCCAGTACTTC	CASSYSGGRETQYF
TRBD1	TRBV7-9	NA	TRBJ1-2	TGTGCCAGCAGCTGGGGTTGGACAGGGGGCTTTGGCTACACCTTC	CASSWGWTGGFGYTF
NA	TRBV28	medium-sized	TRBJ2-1	TGTGCCAGCAGTACCCCCATGGGGGCGCGGAATGAGCAGTTCTTC	CASSTPMGARNEQFF
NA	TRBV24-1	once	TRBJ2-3	TGTGCCACCAGTGATTCTTGGGGCAGCAGGAATAGCACAGATACGCAGTATTTT	CATSDSWGSRNSTDTQYF
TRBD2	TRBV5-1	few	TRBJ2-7	TGCGCCAGCAGCTTGGTCAAAGCGGGAGGGCCCACCTACGAGCAGTACTTC	CASSLVKAGGPTYEQYF
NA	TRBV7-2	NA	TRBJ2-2	TGTGCCAGCAGACCTACAGGGACCGGGGAGCTGTTTTTT	CASRPTGTGELFF
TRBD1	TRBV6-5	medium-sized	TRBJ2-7	TGTGCCAGCAGTTACAAACATCCCGGGACAGCGATCTACGAGCAGTACTTC	CASSYKHPGTAIYEQYF
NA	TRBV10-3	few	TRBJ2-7	TGTGCCATCAGTGAGAGGGGAATCGGCTACGAGCAGTACTTC	CAISERGIGYEQYF
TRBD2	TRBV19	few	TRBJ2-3	TGTGCCAGCAGAGGGCTAGCGGTCACAGATACGCAGTATTTT	CASRGLAVTDTQYF
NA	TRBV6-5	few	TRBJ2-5	TGTGCCAGCAGTTTCGCAACAAGAGGGGAGACCCAGTACTTC	CASSFATRGETQYF
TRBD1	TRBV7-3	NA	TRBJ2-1	TGTGCCAGCAGCCCCGGGACAGGGCTTGAGCAGTTCTTC	CASSPGTGLEQFF
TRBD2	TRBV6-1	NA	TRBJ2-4	TGTGCCAGCAGTACGGGACTAGCGGGAGGACGTACCTTAGCCAAAAACATTCAGTACTTC	CASSTGLAGGRTLAKNIQYF
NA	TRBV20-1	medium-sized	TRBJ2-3	TGCAGTGCTAGAGATAGGAGGGGGTTTGATACGCAGTATTTT	CSARDRRGFDTQYF
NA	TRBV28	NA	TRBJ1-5	TGTGCCAGCAGTTTAGGGGCCAGGGGGCCCCAGCATTTT	CASSLGARGPQHF
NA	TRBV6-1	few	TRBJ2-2	TGTGCCACCTGGTCGGGGGACACCGGGGAGCTGTTTTTT	CATWSGDTGELFF
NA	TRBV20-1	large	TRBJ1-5	TGCAGTGCTACCTCCAACGGGGGCCGGGGTCAGCCCCAGCATTTT	CSATSNGGRGQPQHF
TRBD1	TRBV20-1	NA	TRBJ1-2	TGCAGTGCTCGAATCCGACAGGGCCGAGATGGCTACACCTTC	CSARIRQGRDGYTF
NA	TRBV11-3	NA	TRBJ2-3	TGTGCCAGCAGCTTAGATAGGCCCAGACAAGATACGCAGTATTTT	CASSLDRPRQDTQYF
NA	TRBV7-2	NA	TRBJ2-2	TGTGCCAGCAGCATCCAGGGACCAGCGAACACCGGGGAGCTGTTTTTT	CASSIQGPANTGELFF
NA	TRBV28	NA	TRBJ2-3	TGTGCCAGCAGTTCCCCCGGAGATGGTGGCACAGATACGCAGTATTTT	CASSSPGDGGTDTQYF
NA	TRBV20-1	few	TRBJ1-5	TGCAGTGCTAGTGGGACGTCGGATAGCAATCAGCCCCAGCATTTT	CSASGTSDSNQPQHF
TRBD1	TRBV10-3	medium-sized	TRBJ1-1	TGTGCCATCATGGGACAGGGTAGGACTGAAGCTTTCTTT	CAIMGQGRTEAFF